This T cell receptor (beta chain) was captured by sequencing in a study of cytomegalovirus exposure and HLA in healthy donors. Comments on this clone: The target antigen is unknown.

The PCR ran on 60 Vbeta and 13 Jbeta primers. Method: immunoSEQ multiplex PCR; TCRdb's copy keeps in-frame clones and lacks some. Seen here are 150,000 to 160,000 clones, 70% to 80% observed once, and the top ten hold approximately 8%. Study-level results: Presence/absence analyses supposed approximately even sequencing depth among donors. Later analysis suggested links between common viral pathogens and several top significant clusters.

The ends were cut back, 3 bases at V and 5 bases at J, with 10 bases in the middle. The CDR3 is 13 residues long. The germline V gene encodes CDR1 LNHNV and CDR2 YYDKDF (reference sequence). The TCR was taken from a man younger than 40 in good health and CMV-seropositive. The chain recombines TRBV15 with TRBJ1-2; D is ambiguous. The sequencing input was PBMCs. CDR3 protein: CATSSPSGYGYTF. The CDR3 DNA reads as TGTGCCACCAGCAGCCCATCAGGATATGGCTACACCTTC.